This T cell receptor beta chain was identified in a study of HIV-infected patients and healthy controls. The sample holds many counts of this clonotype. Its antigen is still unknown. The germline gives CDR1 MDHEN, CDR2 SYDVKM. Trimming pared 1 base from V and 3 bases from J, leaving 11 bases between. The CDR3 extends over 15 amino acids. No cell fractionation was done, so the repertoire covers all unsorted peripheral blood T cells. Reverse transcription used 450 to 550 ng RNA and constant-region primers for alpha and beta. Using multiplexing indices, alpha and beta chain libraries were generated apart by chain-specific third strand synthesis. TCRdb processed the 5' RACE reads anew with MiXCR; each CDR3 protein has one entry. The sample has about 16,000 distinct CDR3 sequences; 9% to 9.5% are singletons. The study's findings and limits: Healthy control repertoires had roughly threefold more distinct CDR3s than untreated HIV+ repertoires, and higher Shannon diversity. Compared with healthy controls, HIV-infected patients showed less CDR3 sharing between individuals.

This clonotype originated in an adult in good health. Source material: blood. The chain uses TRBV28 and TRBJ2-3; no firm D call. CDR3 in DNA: TGTGCCAGCAGTTTATTGGGCCAGATAACAGATACGCAGTATTTT. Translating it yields CASSLLGQITDTQYF.